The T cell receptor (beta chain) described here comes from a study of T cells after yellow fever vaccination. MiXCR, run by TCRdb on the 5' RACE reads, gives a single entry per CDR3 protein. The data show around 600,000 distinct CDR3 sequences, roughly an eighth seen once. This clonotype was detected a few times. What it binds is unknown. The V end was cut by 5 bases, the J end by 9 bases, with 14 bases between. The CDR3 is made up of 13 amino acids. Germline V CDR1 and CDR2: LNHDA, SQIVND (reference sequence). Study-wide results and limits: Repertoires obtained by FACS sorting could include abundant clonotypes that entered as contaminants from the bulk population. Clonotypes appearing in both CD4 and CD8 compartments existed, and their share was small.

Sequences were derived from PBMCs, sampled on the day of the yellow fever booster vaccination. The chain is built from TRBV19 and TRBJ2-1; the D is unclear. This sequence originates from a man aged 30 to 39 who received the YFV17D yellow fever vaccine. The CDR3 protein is CASSVNGYGEQFF. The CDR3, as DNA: TGTGCCAGTAGTGTTAATGGTTATGGTGAGCAGTTCTTC.